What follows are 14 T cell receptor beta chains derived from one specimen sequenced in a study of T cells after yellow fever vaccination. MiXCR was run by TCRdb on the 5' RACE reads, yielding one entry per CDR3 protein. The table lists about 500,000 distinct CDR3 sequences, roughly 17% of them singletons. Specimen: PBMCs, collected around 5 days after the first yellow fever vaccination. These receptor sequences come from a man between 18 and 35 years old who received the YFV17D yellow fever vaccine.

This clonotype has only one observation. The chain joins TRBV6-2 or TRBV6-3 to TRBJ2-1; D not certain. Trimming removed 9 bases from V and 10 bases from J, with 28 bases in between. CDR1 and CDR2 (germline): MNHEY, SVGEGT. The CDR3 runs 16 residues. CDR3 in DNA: TGTGCCAGTGAGCCGATGATAGCAATACACAATGTAGAGCAGTTCTTC. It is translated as CASEPMIAIHNVEQFF.

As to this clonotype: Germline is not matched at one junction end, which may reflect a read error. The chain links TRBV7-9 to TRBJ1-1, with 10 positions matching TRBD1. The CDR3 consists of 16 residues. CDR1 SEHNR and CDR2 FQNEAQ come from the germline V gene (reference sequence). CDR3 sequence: CAGSYDPGQGKAEAFF. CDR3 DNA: TGTGCCGGCAGCTACGACCCGGGACAGGGGAAGGCTGAAGCTTTCTTT.

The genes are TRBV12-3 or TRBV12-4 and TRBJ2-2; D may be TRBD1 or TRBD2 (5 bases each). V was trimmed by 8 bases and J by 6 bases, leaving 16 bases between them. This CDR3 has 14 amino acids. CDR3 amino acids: CASRRDPWAGELFF. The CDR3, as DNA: TGTGCCAGCCGACGGGACCCCTGGGCCGGGGAGCTGTTTTTT.

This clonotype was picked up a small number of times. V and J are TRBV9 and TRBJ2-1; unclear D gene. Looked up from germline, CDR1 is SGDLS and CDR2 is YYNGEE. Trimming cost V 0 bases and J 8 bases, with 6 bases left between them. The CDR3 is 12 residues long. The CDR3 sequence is CASSVEWDEQFF. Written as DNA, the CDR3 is TGTGCCAGCAGCGTAGAATGGGATGAGCAGTTCTTC.

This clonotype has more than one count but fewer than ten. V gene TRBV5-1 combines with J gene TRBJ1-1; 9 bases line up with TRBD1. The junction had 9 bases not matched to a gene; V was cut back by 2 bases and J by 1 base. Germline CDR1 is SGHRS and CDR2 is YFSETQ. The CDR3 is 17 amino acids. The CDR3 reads CASSFSEQGATNTEAFF. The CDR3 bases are TGCGCCAGCAGCTTTTCTGAACAGGGGGCGACGAACACTGAAGCTTTCTTT.

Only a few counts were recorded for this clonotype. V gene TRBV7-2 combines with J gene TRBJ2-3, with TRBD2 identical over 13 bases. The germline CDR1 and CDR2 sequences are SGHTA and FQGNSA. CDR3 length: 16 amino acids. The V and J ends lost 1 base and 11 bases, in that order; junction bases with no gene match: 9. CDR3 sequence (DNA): TGTGCCAGCAGCTTAGGACGGGGACTAGCGGGGAATCGGCAGTATTTT. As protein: CASSLGRGLAGNRQYF. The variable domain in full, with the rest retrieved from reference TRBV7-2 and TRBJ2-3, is GAGVSQSPSNKVTEKGKDVELRCDPISGHTALYWYRQSLGQGLEFLIYFQGNSAPDKSGLPSDRFSAERTGGSVSTLTIQRTQQEDSAVYLCASSLGRGLAGNRQYFGPGTRLTVL.

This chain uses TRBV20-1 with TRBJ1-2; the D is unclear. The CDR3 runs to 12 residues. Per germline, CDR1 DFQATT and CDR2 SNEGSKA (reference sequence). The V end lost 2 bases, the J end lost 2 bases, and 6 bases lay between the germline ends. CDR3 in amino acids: CSARTVNYGYTF. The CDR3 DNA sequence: TGCAGTGCTAGAACCGTCAACTATGGCTACACCTTC.

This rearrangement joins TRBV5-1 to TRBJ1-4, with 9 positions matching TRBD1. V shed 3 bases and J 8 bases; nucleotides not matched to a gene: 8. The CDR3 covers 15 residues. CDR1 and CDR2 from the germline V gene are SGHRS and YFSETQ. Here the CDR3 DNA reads TGCGCCAGCAGCTCGGGGACAGGGAGGGGCGAAAAACTGTTTTTT. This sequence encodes CASSSGTGRGEKLFF.

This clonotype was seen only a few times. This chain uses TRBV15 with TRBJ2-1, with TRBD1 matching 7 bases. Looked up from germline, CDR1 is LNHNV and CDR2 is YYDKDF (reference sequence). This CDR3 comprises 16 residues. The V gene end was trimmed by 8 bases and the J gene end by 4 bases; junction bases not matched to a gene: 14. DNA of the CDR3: TGTGCCACCGGACAACACGGGACAGTATTTTACAATGAGCAGTTCTTC. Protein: CATGQHGTVFYNEQFF.

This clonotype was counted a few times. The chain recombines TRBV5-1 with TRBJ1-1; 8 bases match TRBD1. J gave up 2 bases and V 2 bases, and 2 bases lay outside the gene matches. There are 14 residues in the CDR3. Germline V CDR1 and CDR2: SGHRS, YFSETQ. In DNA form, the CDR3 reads TGCGCCAGCAGCTTCGCAGGGGGCAACACTGAAGCTTTCTTT. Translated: CASSFAGGNTEAFF.

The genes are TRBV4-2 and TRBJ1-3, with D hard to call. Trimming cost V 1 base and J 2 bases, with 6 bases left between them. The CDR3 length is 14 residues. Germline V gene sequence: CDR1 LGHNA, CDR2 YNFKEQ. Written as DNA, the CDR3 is TGTGCCAGCAGCCAAGCTACCGCTGGAAACACCATATATTTT. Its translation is CASSQATAGNTIYF.

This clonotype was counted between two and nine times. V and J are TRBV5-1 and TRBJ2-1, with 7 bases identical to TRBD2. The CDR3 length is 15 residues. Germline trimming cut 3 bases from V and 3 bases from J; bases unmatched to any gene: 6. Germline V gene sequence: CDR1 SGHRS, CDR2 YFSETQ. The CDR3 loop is CASSSRGGDYNEQFF. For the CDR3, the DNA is TGCGCCAGCAGCTCCCGTGGGGGGGACTACAATGAGCAGTTCTTC. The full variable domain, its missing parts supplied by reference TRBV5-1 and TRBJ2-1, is KAGVTQTPRYLIKTRGQQVTLSCSPISGHRSVSWYQQTPGQGLQFLFEYFSETQRNKGNFPGRFSGRQFSNSRSEMNVSTLELGDSALYLCASSSRGGDYNEQFFGPGTRLTVL.

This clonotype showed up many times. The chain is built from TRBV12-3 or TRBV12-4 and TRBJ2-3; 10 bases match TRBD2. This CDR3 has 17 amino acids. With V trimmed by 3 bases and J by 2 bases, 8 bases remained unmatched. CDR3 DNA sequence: TGTGCCAGCAGTTTGGGGCTAGCGGGGGCGTACACAGATACGCAGTATTTT. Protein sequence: CASSLGLAGAYTDTQYF.

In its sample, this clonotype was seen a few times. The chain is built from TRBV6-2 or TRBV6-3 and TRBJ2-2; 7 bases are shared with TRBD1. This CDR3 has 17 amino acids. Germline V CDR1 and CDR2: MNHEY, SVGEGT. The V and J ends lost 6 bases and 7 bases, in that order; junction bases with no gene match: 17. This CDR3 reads CASRPPPYRGNGGELFF. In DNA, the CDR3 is TGTGCCAGCAGACCCCCCCCTTACAGGGGAAATGGCGGGGAGCTGTTTTTT.